The 16 T cell receptor beta chains listed next were all sequenced from one sample in a study of blood T cell repertoires in COVID-19. The method was immunoSEQ multiplex PCR; TCRdb's version includes in-frame clones alone and lacks a portion of them. The sample lists some 240,000 clones; roughly 88% were seen once. Material for sequencing was peripheral blood. The receptors were sampled from a man aged 45 to 65 with active or convalescent COVID-19.

The rearrangement joins TRBV2 to TRBJ2-7; 7 bases fit TRBD1. The CDR3 runs 14 residues. V was pared by 6 bases and J by 2 bases, with 7 bases of the junction left unmatched. Germline CDR1 SNHLY, CDR2 FYNNEI. CDR3 DNA sequence: TGTGCCAGCAGAACCGGGACAGACCCCTACGAGCAGTACTTC. The encoded protein is CASRTGTDPYEQYF.

The genes are TRBV7-3 and TRBJ2-3; weak D call: TRBD2 (5 bases). The V and J ends lost 5 bases and 2 bases respectively, with 11 bases between them. The CDR3 consists of 14 residues. Per germline, CDR1 SGHTA and CDR2 FQGTGA. Here the CDR3 reads CASSRGLNTDTQYF. In DNA form, the CDR3 reads TGTGCCAGCAGCCGAGGACTTAACACAGATACGCAGTATTTT.

J is TRBJ2-5 and V is TRBV11-2, with 8 bases lining up with TRBD2. J gave up 5 bases and V 2 bases, and 1 base lay outside the gene matches. Germline-derived CDR1 and CDR2 are SGHAT and FQNNGV. The CDR3 extends over 13 amino acids. CDR3 coding DNA: TGTGCCAGCAGCTTACGCGGGAGGGAGACCCAGTACTTC. Its protein is CASSLRGRETQYF. The whole variable domain, filled in from reference TRBV11-2 and TRBJ2-5, reads EAGVAQSPRYKIIEKRQSVAFWCNPISGHATLYWYQQILGQGPKLLIQFQNNGVVDDSQLPKDRFSAERLKGVDSTLKIQPAKLEDSAVYLCASSLRGRETQYFGPGTRLLVL.

This chain uses TRBV9 with TRBJ1-4, with D maybe TRBD1 (6 bases). Germline-derived CDR1 and CDR2 are SGDLS and YYNGEE. V lost 0 bases, J lost 3 bases, and 12 bases lay in between. The CDR3 is 16 amino acids. CDR3 sequence (DNA): TGTGCCAGCAGCGTAGTACCGGCAGGGGCTAATGAAAAACTGTTTTTT. It encodes CASSVVPAGANEKLFF.

This chain joins TRBV18 and TRBJ2-5; D gene ambiguous. The V and J ends lost 3 bases and 4 bases respectively, with 12 bases between them. The length of the CDR3 is 14 residues. Per germline, CDR1 KGHSH and CDR2 LQKENI. The CDR3 DNA reads as TGTGCCAGCTCACCGAGCCAGGTCACAGAGACCCAGTACTTC. The encoded protein is CASSPSQVTETQYF.

V usage is TRBV27 and J usage is TRBJ2-1; TRBD2 agrees at 7 bases. From germline, CDR1 is MNHEY and CDR2 SMNVEV (reference sequence). J lost 0 bases, V lost 5 bases, and 7 bases had no gene match. The CDR3 is 16 amino acids. The CDR3, as DNA: TGTGCCAGCAGTCCCAAGCGGGATCTCTCCTACAATGAGCAGTTCTTC. It codes for CASSPKRDLSYNEQFF.

This clone was found once. The rearrangement links TRBV4-3 to TRBJ1-2, with TRBD1 as a possible D gene (6 bases). CDR3 length equals 15 residues. With 1 base removed from V and 8 bases from J, the gap between germline ends came to 17 bases. In germline, CDR1 is LGHNA, CDR2 YSLEER. The CDR3 bases are TGCGCCAGCAGCCAAGGGGTGTTCAGGGGATTGGGCTACACCTTC. Its translation is CASSQGVFRGLGYTF.

The chain couples TRBV5-1 to TRBJ2-1; 7 nucleotides line up with TRBD2. The CDR3 extends over 16 amino acids. CDR1 and CDR2 (germline): SGHRS, YFSETQ. Trimming at V came to 0 bases and at J to 0 bases, leaving 3 bases not matched to a gene. The CDR3 region is CASSLAPGGSYNEQFF. The CDR3, as DNA: TGCGCCAGCAGCTTGGCACCGGGGGGCTCCTACAATGAGCAGTTCTTC.

There are a few counts of this clone. In the same sample, other DNA sequences code for this CDR3. The chain has TRBV7-6 and TRBJ1-1, with TRBD1 matching over 7 bases. The V gene's germline CDR1 is SGHVS and CDR2 FNYEAQ. This CDR3 has 15 amino acids. The J segment lost 0 bases and the V segment lost 5 bases, leaving 6 bases of the junction unmatched. CDR3 DNA: TGTGCCAGCAGCCCTTGGACAGGAATGAACACTGAAGCTTTCTTT. It is translated as CASSPWTGMNTEAFF.

This clone was seen a few times. For the CDR3, the DNA is TGTGCCAGCAGGGACTTATTAACGGGAGGAGAGCAGTACTTC. Translated: CASRDLLTGGEQYF. J is TRBJ2-7 and V is TRBV5-4; 7 bases map to TRBD2. The germline V gene has CDR1 SGHNT and CDR2 YYREEE (reference sequence). The CDR3 loop spans 14 amino acids. The V gene end was trimmed by 5 bases and the J gene end by 7 bases; junction bases not matched to a gene: 12. Complete variable domain (other parts from reference TRBV5-4 and TRBJ2-7): ETGVTQSPTHLIKTRGQQVTLRCSSQSGHNTVSWYQQALGQGPQFIFQYYREEENGRGNFPPRFSGLQFPNYSSELNVNALELDDSALYLCASRDLLTGGEQYFGPGTRLTVT.

Details on this clone: Germline and junction disagree at one end, which may indicate a read error. V usage is TRBV5-4 and J usage is TRBJ1-1; tentatively, D is TRBD1 (5 bases). Germline V gene sequence: CDR1 SGHNT, CDR2 YYREEE (reference sequence). The CDR3 sequence is 13 residues long. As DNA, the CDR3 is TGTGCCAGCAGCCCGGGGGGGAACCCTGAAGCTTTCTTT. Translated, it gives CASSPGGNPEAFF.

The chain joins TRBV15 to TRBJ2-2; TRBD1 aligns across 7 bases. Per germline, CDR1 LNHNV and CDR2 YYDKDF (reference sequence). The CDR3 spans 14 residues. The V and J ends lost 1 base and 7 bases, in that order; junction bases with no gene match: 3. CDR3 bases: TGTGCCACCAGCAGAGGACAGGGAGACGGGGAGCTGTTTTTT. It specifies CATSRGQGDGELFF.

The rearrangement joins TRBV18 to TRBJ2-2; D remains unclear. In germline, CDR1 is KGHSH, CDR2 LQKENI. This CDR3 region has 17 residues. V shed 4 bases and J shed 0 bases, with 15 bases lying between them. In nucleotides, the CDR3 is TGTGCCAGCTCACTCAGATCTCTGCGGTCGAACACCGGGGAGCTGTTTTTT. Translation: CASSLRSLRSNTGELFF.

The chain recombines TRBV3-1 (or the pseudogene TRBV3-2) with TRBJ2-7; 7 nucleotides line up with TRBD1. Germline CDR1 reads LGHDT; CDR2 reads YNNKEL (reference sequence). The V and J ends lost 1 base and 1 base, in that order; junction bases with no gene match: 10. The CDR3 runs 17 residues. The chain's CDR3 is CASSQGRRTGYSYEQYF. CDR3 DNA sequence: TGTGCCAGCAGCCAAGGACGTCGGACAGGATATTCCTACGAGCAGTACTTC.

V gene TRBV2 combines with J gene TRBJ1-2; unclear D gene. The V and J ends lost 5 bases and 8 bases respectively, with 21 bases between them. From germline, CDR1 is SNHLY and CDR2 FYNNEI. This CDR3 contains 15 residues. CDR3 sequence reads: CASSIPGVGERGYTF. The DNA of the CDR3 is TGTGCCAGCAGTATCCCCGGGGTGGGAGAGAGGGGCTACACCTTC.

The chain couples TRBV9 to TRBJ2-4; possible D gene TRBD1, 5 bases. From germline, CDR1 is SGDLS and CDR2 YYNGEE. This CDR3 has 15 amino acids. V lost 0 bases and J lost 2, with 9 bases in between. CDR3 DNA sequence: TGTGCCAGCAGCGTAGACCCAGGGACCAAAAACATTCAGTACTTC. This gives the protein CASSVDPGTKNIQYF.